These T cell receptor beta chains were read from a single sample in a study of cytotoxic CD8 clonotypes in ibrutinib-treated CLL. Generated by immunoSEQ multiplex PCR, the TCRdb table keeps only in-frame clones and is missing some. Of about 57,000 clones in the sample, 56% were seen once. Sequences were derived from PBMCs, sampled after 24 months of ibrutinib treatment. All receptors derive from a human donor with chronic lymphocytic leukemia. Each CDR3 is given with its conserved first and last residue. The D gene is left open where the match is weak. Only part of the rows carry a size: once, few, many, or a class if the clone is expanded.

size: NA
length: 13
D: NA
J: TRBJ2-3
V: TRBV27
CDR3: CASSLYTADTQYF
DNA: TGTGCCAGCAGTTTATATACCGCGGATACGCAGTATTTT

size: NA
length: 11
D: NA
J: TRBJ1-2
V: TRBV7-9
CDR3: CASFRDGGYTF
DNA: TGTGCCAGCTTCAGGGATGGTGGCTACACCTTC

size: once
length: 13
D: NA
J: TRBJ1-5
V: TRBV27
CDR3: CASRGQGVQPQHF
DNA: TGTGCCAGCAGGGGGCAGGGAGTACAGCCCCAGCATTTT

size: many
length: 14
D: TRBD1
J: TRBJ1-6
V: TRBV19
CDR3: CASAPDRGRSPLHF
DNA: TGTGCCAGCGCACCCGACAGGGGACGCTCACCCCTCCACTTT

size: many
length: 14
D: TRBD2
J: TRBJ2-3
V: TRBV28
CDR3: CASSFRGGTDTQYF
DNA: TGTGCCAGCAGTTTTCGGGGGGGCACAGATACGCAGTATTTT

size: NA
length: 14
D: TRBD2
J: TRBJ2-7
V: TRBV30
CDR3: CASKLAGVMYEQYF
DNA: TGTGCCTCTAAACTAGCGGGAGTAATGTACGAGCAGTACTTC

size: NA
length: 13
D: NA
J: TRBJ2-3
V: TRBV14
CDR3: CASRRGGTDTQYF
DNA: TGTGCCAGCAGGAGAGGCGGTACAGATACGCAGTATTTT

size: few
length: 13
D: NA
J: TRBJ2-3
V: TRBV23-1
CDR3: CASSQSSGDTQYF
DNA: TGCGCCAGCAGTCAATCGTCCGGAGATACGCAGTATTTT

size: NA
length: 12
D: NA
J: TRBJ2-7
V: TRBV6-6
CDR3: CASKGSNYEQYF
DNA: TGTGCCAGCAAGGGTAGCAACTACGAGCAGTACTTC

size: NA
length: 13
D: TRBD1
J: TRBJ1-2
V: TRBV29-1
CDR3: CSVGPGQGFGYTF
DNA: TGCAGCGTTGGGCCTGGACAGGGATTTGGCTACACCTTC

size: NA
length: 13
D: NA
J: TRBJ2-5
V: TRBV5-5
CDR3: CASSFGAQETQYF
DNA: TGTGCCAGCAGCTTTGGCGCGCAAGAGACCCAGTACTTC

size: NA
length: 18
D: NA
J: TRBJ2-3
V: TRBV7-9
CDR3: CASRRTRAGLPRPDTQYF
DNA: TGTGCCAGCAGACGAACTCGCGCCGGACTCCCAAGACCAGATACGCAGTATTTT

size: NA
length: 14
D: NA
J: TRBJ2-7
V: TRBV13
CDR3: CASSLTGLDYEQYF
DNA: TGTGCCAGCAGCTTAACGGGGCTCGACTACGAGCAGTACTTC

size: NA
length: 12
D: NA
J: TRBJ2-7
V: TRBV5-1
CDR3: CASSYSSYEQYF
DNA: TGCGCCAGCAGCTATTCCTCCTACGAGCAGTACTTC

size: NA
length: 13
D: NA
J: TRBJ2-3
V: TRBV2
CDR3: CASSEDFTDTQYF
DNA: TGTGCCAGCAGTGAAGACTTCACAGATACGCAGTATTTT

size: NA
length: 13
D: NA
J: TRBJ1-2
V: TRBV9
CDR3: CASHDVYNYGYTF
DNA: TGTGCCAGCCACGACGTTTATAACTATGGCTACACCTTC

size: NA
length: 15
D: TRBD1
J: TRBJ1-4
V: TRBV18
CDR3: CASSLRQGTNEKLFF
DNA: TGTGCCAGCTCACTGCGACAGGGCACTAATGAAAAACTGTTTTTT

size: few
length: 12
D: NA
J: TRBJ2-2
V: TRBV6-5
CDR3: CASSYSAGELFF
DNA: TGTGCCAGCAGTTACTCGGCCGGGGAGCTGTTTTTT

size: few
length: 12
D: NA
J: TRBJ1-6
V: TRBV7-2
CDR3: CASSASQGSLHF
DNA: TGTGCCAGCAGCGCAAGTCAGGGGTCCCTCCACTTT

size: once
length: 11
D: NA
J: TRBJ1-2
V: TRBV15
CDR3: CASSGRFGYTF
DNA: TGTGCCAGCAGTGGCCGGTTTGGCTACACCTTC

size: NA
length: 17
D: TRBD2
J: TRBJ2-3
V: TRBV27
CDR3: CASSRTSGRSSTDTQYF
DNA: TGTGCCAGCAGCCGTACTAGCGGGAGATCTAGCACAGATACGCAGTATTTT

size: NA
length: 13
D: NA
J: TRBJ1-2
V: TRBV19
CDR3: CASKAGVNYGYTF
DNA: TGTGCCAGTAAAGCGGGGGTAAACTATGGCTACACCTTC

size: NA
length: 17
D: TRBD2
J: TRBJ2-3
V: TRBV28
CDR3: CASRVLPGGASTDTQYF
DNA: TGTGCCAGCAGAGTACTGCCCGGGGGGGCGAGCACAGATACGCAGTATTTT

size: NA
length: 14
D: NA
J: TRBJ1-2
V: TRBV9
CDR3: CASSNTGTLYGYTF
DNA: TGTGCCAGCAGCAACACCGGGACCCTCTATGGCTACACCTTC

size: few
length: 13
D: NA
J: TRBJ1-2
V: TRBV19
CDR3: CASSNPRGQGYTF
DNA: TGTGCCAGTAGCAACCCCAGGGGCCAAGGCTACACCTTC

size: NA
length: 16
D: TRBD2
J: TRBJ2-2
V: TRBV27
CDR3: CASSFRSGSGSGELFF
DNA: TGTGCCAGCAGTTTTCGTAGCGGGAGCGGCTCCGGGGAGCTGTTTTTT

size: NA
length: 15
D: NA
J: TRBJ2-2
V: TRBV5-6
CDR3: CASSRGRRNTGELFF
DNA: TGTGCCAGCAGCCGGGGACGGAGGAACACCGGGGAGCTGTTTTTT

size: few
length: 15
D: NA
J: TRBJ1-2
V: TRBV27
CDR3: CASSLFVRRNYGYTF
DNA: TGTGCCAGCAGTTTATTCGTCAGGAGAAACTATGGCTACACCTTC

size: NA
length: 16
D: NA
J: TRBJ2-7
V: TRBV21-1
CDR3: CASSKVGAGASYEQYF
DNA: NA

size: NA
length: 16
D: NA
J: TRBJ1-3
V: TRBV4-2
CDR3: CASSLGGRRPGNTIYF
DNA: TGTGCCAGCAGCTTGGGGGGGCGGCGGCCTGGAAACACCATATATTTT

size: NA
length: 13
D: NA
J: TRBJ2-3
V: TRBV7-9
CDR3: CASSQRTTDTQYF
DNA: TGTGCCAGCAGCCAGCGGACCACAGATACGCAGTATTTT

size: few
length: 8
D: NA
J: TRBJ1-1
V: TRBV7-9
CDR3: CASDEAFF
DNA: TGTGCCAGCGACGAAGCTTTCTTT

size: NA
length: 16
D: NA
J: TRBJ1-6
V: TRBV28
CDR3: CASSLGSRRWNSPLHF
DNA: TGTGCCAGCAGTTTAGGGTCGAGGAGGTGGAATTCACCCCTCCACTTT

size: few
length: 14
D: NA
J: TRBJ2-7
V: TRBV13
CDR3: CASSLSGLLYEQYF
DNA: TGTGCCAGCAGCCTTAGCGGACTACTATACGAGCAGTACTTC

size: NA
length: 13
D: NA
J: TRBJ2-2
V: TRBV6-5
CDR3: CASRKQGTGELFF
DNA: TGTGCCAGCAGAAAACAGGGAACCGGGGAGCTGTTTTTT

size: NA
length: 13
D: NA
J: TRBJ2-1
V: TRBV7-2
CDR3: CASSPRGLNEQFF
DNA: TGTGCCAGCAGCCCCCGCGGTTTGAATGAGCAGTTCTTC

size: NA
length: 16
D: TRBD1
J: TRBJ2-1
V: TRBV7-9
CDR3: CASSSTDRDPYNEQFF
DNA: TGTGCCAGCAGCTCGACCGACAGGGATCCCTACAATGAGCAGTTCTTC

size: NA
length: 16
D: NA
J: TRBJ2-3
V: TRBV28
CDR3: CASRQVPGHGTDTQYF
DNA: TGTGCCAGCAGACAGGTACCGGGACACGGAACAGATACGCAGTATTTT

size: NA
length: 13
D: NA
J: TRBJ1-1
V: TRBV6-1
CDR3: CASIVLMNTEAFF
DNA: TGTGCCAGCATAGTTCTCATGAACACTGAAGCTTTCTTT

size: few
length: 15
D: TRBD1
J: TRBJ1-1
V: TRBV6-1
CDR3: CASSDPTGMNTEAFF
DNA: TGTGCCAGCAGTGACCCGACAGGGATGAACACTGAAGCTTTCTTT

size: NA
length: 15
D: NA
J: TRBJ2-2
V: TRBV12-5
CDR3: CASGLVPDSMGELFF
DNA: TGTGCTAGTGGTTTGGTACCTGACTCCATGGGGGAGCTGTTTTTT

size: NA
length: 16
D: TRBD1
J: TRBJ2-1
V: TRBV19
CDR3: CASSIRTGKGFGEQFF
DNA: TGTGCCAGTAGTATCCGGACAGGGAAGGGGTTCGGTGAGCAGTTCTTC

size: NA
length: 15
D: TRBD2
J: TRBJ2-7
V: TRBV15
CDR3: CATSVTSGSGYEQYF
DNA: TGTGCCACCAGCGTGACTAGCGGGAGTGGGTACGAGCAGTACTTC

size: NA
length: 15
D: NA
J: TRBJ2-6
V: TRBV5-1
CDR3: CASSSGVSGANVLTF
DNA: TGCGCCAGCAGCTCGGGGGTCTCTGGGGCCAACGTCCTGACTTTC

size: NA
length: 13
D: TRBD1
J: TRBJ1-1
V: TRBV10-3
CDR3: CAIIRQGGTEAFF
DNA: TGTGCCATTATCAGACAGGGAGGCACTGAAGCTTTCTTT

size: NA
length: 13
D: NA
J: TRBJ2-7
V: TRBV11-3
CDR3: CASSLGGSYEQYF
DNA: TGTGCCAGCAGCTTAGGTGGGTCCTACGAGCAGTACTTC

size: NA
length: 13
D: NA
J: TRBJ2-1
V: TRBV7-2
CDR3: CASSPEGRGEQFF
DNA: TGTGCCAGCAGCCCAGAGGGGCGTGGTGAGCAGTTCTTC

size: once
length: 14
D: TRBD1
J: TRBJ2-1
V: TRBV9
CDR3: CASSVAGQGYEQFF
DNA: TGTGCCAGCAGCGTAGCGGGACAGGGATATGAGCAGTTCTTC